The TCR beta chain described here comes from a study of blood T cells in healthy people across ages. Germline V lookup: CDR1 MGHDK, CDR2 SYGVNS. V shed 3 bases and J shed 3 bases, with 14 bases lying between them. This CDR3 region has 16 residues. Using a J-beta primer mix together with a sample-barcoded 5' primer, a second PCR was run for roughly 6 to 12 cycles. One entry per CDR3 protein, called by TCRdb with MiXCR from the 5' RACE reads. The table lists about 1,500,000 distinct CDR3 sequences, approximately 30% of them singletons, with about 8% in the top ten. This clonotype showed up many times. The rearrangement uses TRBV25-1 and TRBJ2-2; weak D call: TRBD2 (5 bases). The clonotype was recovered from a woman in her thirties in good health. The sequenced sample was blood. CDR3 sequence (DNA): TGTGCCAGCAGTGATCCCGGGAATCTCTACACCGGGGAGCTGTTTTTT. Translated, it gives CASSDPGNLYTGELFF.